The 20 T cell receptor beta chains reported below all come from one sample, sequenced in a study of neoadjuvant anti-PD-1 for oral cavity cancer. Time point described: after neoadjuvant nivolumab, at surgical resection. This table comes from immunoSEQ multiplex PCR, and its TCRdb copy is limited to in-frame clones, with some not included. This sample has approximately 13,000 clones; under 80% occur once, and the top ten carry 2% to 2.5%. The sequencing here drew on PBMCs, taken after nivolumab (anti-PD-1) treatment. These receptors were obtained from a person between 35 and 79 years old with oral cavity squamous cell carcinoma.

The V call is TRBV6-4, the J call TRBJ2-1, with TRBD2 identical over 10 bases. Germline CDR1 MRHNA, CDR2 SNTAGT. The CDR3 is 20 amino acids. Trimming cost V 7 bases and J 2 bases; bases outside gene matches: 20. In DNA, the CDR3 is TGTGCCAGCAACCCCTTCGGAGCGGGAGGGCCATTCGTCACCTACAATGAGCAGTTCTTC. Translating it yields CASNPFGAGGPFVTYNEQFF.

V gene TRBV13 combines with J gene TRBJ1-2, with 8 bases fitting TRBD1. This CDR3 is built from 14 residues. Germline V gene lookup returns CDR1 PRHDT and CDR2 FYEKMQ (reference sequence). Trimming removed 6 bases from V and 3 bases from J; junction bases left unmatched: 6. Here the CDR3 reads CASRKPGQDYGYTF. CDR3 DNA sequence: TGTGCCAGCAGAAAACCGGGACAGGACTATGGCTACACCTTC. The complete variable domain, with remaining parts taken from reference TRBV13 and TRBJ1-2, reads AAGVIQSPRHLIKEKRETATLKCYPIPRHDTVYWYQQGPGQDPQFLISFYEKMQSDKGSIPDRFSAQQFSDYHSELNMSSLELGDSALYFCASRKPGQDYGYTFGSGTRLTVV.

The chain recombines TRBV6-1 with TRBJ2-7, with D possibly matching TRBD2 (6 bases). The ends were cut back, 6 bases at V and 1 base at J, with 7 bases in the middle. Germline CDR1 reads MNHNS; CDR2 reads SASEGT. The CDR3 is made up of 12 amino acids. DNA of the CDR3: TGTGCCAGCAGGACTAGTTCCTACGAGCAGTACTTC. As protein: CASRTSSYEQYF.

The chain employs TRBV9 and TRBJ2-7; 12 bases are shared with TRBD1. J lost 6 bases, V lost 3 bases, and 7 bases had no gene match. This CDR3 spans 15 amino acids. CDR1 and CDR2 from the germline V gene are SGDLS and YYNGEE. CDR3 coding DNA: TGTGCCAGCAGCGCCGGGACAGGGGGCGGCGTCGAGCAGTACTTC. It is translated as CASSAGTGGGVEQYF.

The gene calls are TRBV6-5 and TRBJ2-2; D remains unclear. V dropped 2 bases and J dropped 6 bases, with 16 bases sitting between them. Germline V gives CDR1 MNHEY, CDR2 SVGAGI. The CDR3 spans 16 residues. As DNA, the CDR3 is TGTGCCAGCAGTTACGGGGTGGGAAACACGGCCGGGGAGCTGTTTTTT. Translation: CASSYGVGNTAGELFF.

This chain links TRBV27 with TRBJ1-2; D remains unclear. CDR3 length equals 13 residues. Germline V lookup: CDR1 MNHEY, CDR2 SMNVEV (reference sequence). V shed 6 bases and J shed 4 bases, with 12 bases lying between them. The DNA for the CDR3 is TGTGCCAGCAGCCAGTTTGCAAGCTATGGCTACACCTTC. Its translation is CASSQFASYGYTF.

The rearrangement uses TRBV2 and TRBJ2-7, with D possibly TRBD1 on 6 matching bases. The CDR3 covers 16 residues. Trimming pared 1 base from V and 6 bases from J, leaving 19 bases between. Germline V lookup: CDR1 SNHLY, CDR2 FYNNEI. The CDR3 spells CASSEGGGQKTSEQYF. CDR3 nucleotide sequence: TGTGCCAGCAGTGAAGGGGGCGGACAGAAGACAAGCGAGCAGTACTTC.

The chain uses TRBV21-1 and TRBJ2-2; no DNA check was done on the table's D call, TRBD2. TRBV21-1 is flagged as a pseudogene. CDR3 length equals 20 residues. Here the CDR3 reads CASSKALASGRDIDTGELFF. The CDR3, as DNA: TGTGCCAGCAGCAAAGCCCTGGCTAGCGGGAGGGATATTGACACCGGGGAGCTGTTTTTT.

The V call is TRBV7-3, the J call TRBJ2-5; weak D call: TRBD2 (5 bases). Per the germline V gene, CDR1 is SGHTA and CDR2 is FQGTGA. Trimming took off 5 bases at V and 1 base at J, with 8 bases between the two ends. The CDR3 has 13 residues. The CDR3 sequence: CASSGGSQETQYF. The CDR3 region has the DNA TGTGCCAGCAGCGGCGGGTCCCAAGAGACCCAGTACTTC.

V gene TRBV28 combines with J gene TRBJ1-2; 8 positions match TRBD1. This CDR3 region has 15 residues. Germline CDR1 is MDHEN and CDR2 is SYDVKM. The trim removed 3 bases at V and 8 bases at J, leaving 11 bases unmatched. For the CDR3, the DNA is TGTGCCAGCAGTTTGGCCCGGCAGGGGGCCAGAGGCTACACCTTC. Its protein is CASSLARQGARGYTF.

The chain employs TRBV19 and TRBJ2-1; 8 positions match TRBD2. In germline, CDR1 is LNHDA, CDR2 SQIVND (reference sequence). This CDR3 contains 14 residues. J was trimmed by 9 bases and V by 3 bases; bases with no gene match: 7. The CDR3 DNA sequence: TGTGCCAGTAGTATCGCGGGACTAGGGGGTGAGCAGTTCTTC. Its protein is CASSIAGLGGEQFF.

This chain links TRBV2 with TRBJ2-3; D unresolved. The V gene lost 6 bases and the J gene lost 2 bases, with 18 bases spanning the gap. The CDR3 extends over 16 amino acids. Germline lookup yields CDR1 SNHLY and CDR2 FYNNEI. This CDR3 is CASRRSPQANTDTQYF. DNA of the CDR3: TGTGCCAGCAGAAGGAGCCCCCAGGCGAACACAGATACGCAGTATTTT.

The chain links TRBV7-8 to TRBJ1-5; D is ambiguous. The ends were cut back, 3 bases at V and 7 bases at J, with 16 bases in the middle. The CDR3 is 15 residues long. Germline V gene lookup returns CDR1 SGHVS and CDR2 FQNEAQ. CDR3 protein: CASSLSPHLRQPQHF. For the CDR3, the DNA is TGTGCCAGCAGCTTGTCCCCACACTTACGGCAGCCCCAGCATTTT.

The chain combines TRBV16 with TRBJ1-5; tentatively, D is TRBD1 (5 bases). V lost 2 bases and J 4 bases, leaving 9 bases between the germline ends. Germline V gene sequence: CDR1 KGHSY, CDR2 FQNENV. CDR3 length equals 14 residues. CDR3 amino acids: CASSQMGGNQPQHF. For the CDR3, the DNA is TGTGCCAGCAGCCAAATGGGGGGAAATCAGCCCCAGCATTTT.

In its sample, this clone was seen a few times. This chain connects TRBV4-1 to TRBJ2-7; perhaps TRBD2 as D (6 bases). The germline gives CDR1 MGHRA, CDR2 YSYEKL. V lost 5 bases to trimming and J lost 5 bases, with 22 bases between them. The CDR3 loop spans 16 amino acids. CDR3 coding DNA: TGCGCCAGCAGCGCCCGGACACGGGACTCGGCCAACGAGCAGTACTTC. Amino acid sequence: CASSARTRDSANEQYF.

The CDR3 DNA follows: TGTGCCAGCAGCGGACTAGCGGGGGGCCCGGTCTCCTACGAGCAGTACTTC. Amino acid sequence: CASSGLAGGPVSYEQYF. The rearrangement links TRBV11-2 to TRBJ2-7; 14 bases are a match to TRBD2. The germline V gene has CDR1 SGHAT and CDR2 FQNNGV. After removal of 5 bases from V and 0 bases from J, the junction contained 6 bases not matched to a gene. There are 17 residues in the CDR3.

The chain couples TRBV6-1 to TRBJ2-7, with D uncertain. The CDR3 extends over 14 amino acids. V was cut by 5 bases and J by 2 bases, with 13 bases left in between. From germline, CDR1 is MNHNS and CDR2 SASEGT. The CDR3 here is CASSIGSRTYEQYF. CDR3 DNA: TGTGCCAGCAGTATAGGGTCCCGGACCTACGAGCAGTACTTC.

This clone occurred a few times. The chain uses TRBV25-1 and TRBJ1-6; no reliable D call. The CDR3 totals 14 residues. The V gene's germline CDR1 is MGHDK and CDR2 SYGVNS. V gave up 1 base and J gave up 7 bases, with 8 bases separating them. Here the CDR3 DNA reads TGTGCCAGCAGTGAATTTACCAGGAATTCACCCCTCCACTTT. This gives the protein CASSEFTRNSPLHF.

The V and J genes are TRBV6-5 and TRBJ1-1; 9 positions match TRBD1. This CDR3 has 14 residues. Germline loops: CDR1 MNHEY, CDR2 SVGAGI. J was trimmed by 3 bases and V by 5 bases; bases with no gene match: 4. The CDR3 sequence: CASSPGQGYTEAFF. In DNA, the CDR3 is TGTGCCAGCAGTCCCGGACAGGGGTACACTGAAGCTTTCTTT.

The chain has TRBV19 and TRBJ2-2, with D unclear. The V gene lost 5 bases and the J gene lost 2 bases, with 15 bases spanning the gap. Per the germline V gene, CDR1 is LNHDA and CDR2 is SQIVND (reference sequence). This CDR3 has 16 residues. This CDR3 reads CASSPPALLNTGELFF. The CDR3 DNA is TGTGCCAGTAGTCCCCCCGCCCTCTTAAACACCGGGGAGCTGTTTTTT.